Sequencing of this T cell receptor beta chain was carried out in a study of CD8+ T cells in alopecia areata. Germline V gene sequence: CDR1 SGHTA, CDR2 FQGTGA. This CDR3 has 14 amino acids. Extraction of RNA preceded its reverse transcription into cDNA, which served as the sequencing template. The data were produced by immunoSEQ multiplex PCR, yet TCRdb's version contains in-frame clones alone and is incomplete. The table shows about 160,000 clones, with more than 45% occurring only once. This clone occurred once. The germline gene is not matched at one end of the junction; a read error may be the cause.

The TCR was taken from a human donor with alopecia areata. Material for sequencing was CD4+ T cells sorted from blood. The genes are TRBV7-3 and TRBJ2-7; 7 positions match TRBD2. CDR3 amino acids: CASSLSGGQYVQYF. The DNA for the CDR3 is TGTGCCAGCAGCTTAAGCGGGGGTCAATACGTGCAGTACTTC.